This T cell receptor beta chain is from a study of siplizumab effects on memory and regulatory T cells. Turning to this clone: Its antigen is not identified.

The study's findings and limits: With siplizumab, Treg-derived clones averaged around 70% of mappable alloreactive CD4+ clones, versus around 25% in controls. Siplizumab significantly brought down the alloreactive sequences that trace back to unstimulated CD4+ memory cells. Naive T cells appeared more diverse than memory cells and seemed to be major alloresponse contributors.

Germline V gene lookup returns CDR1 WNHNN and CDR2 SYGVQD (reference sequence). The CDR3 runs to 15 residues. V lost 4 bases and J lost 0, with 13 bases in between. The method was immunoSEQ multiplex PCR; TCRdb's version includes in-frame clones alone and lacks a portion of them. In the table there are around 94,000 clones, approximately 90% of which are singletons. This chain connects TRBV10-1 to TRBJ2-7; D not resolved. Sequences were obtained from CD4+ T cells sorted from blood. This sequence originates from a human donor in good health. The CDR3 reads CASSGAGSNSYEQYF. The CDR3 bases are TGCGCCAGCAGTGGGGCCGGGTCCAACTCCTACGAGCAGTACTTC.